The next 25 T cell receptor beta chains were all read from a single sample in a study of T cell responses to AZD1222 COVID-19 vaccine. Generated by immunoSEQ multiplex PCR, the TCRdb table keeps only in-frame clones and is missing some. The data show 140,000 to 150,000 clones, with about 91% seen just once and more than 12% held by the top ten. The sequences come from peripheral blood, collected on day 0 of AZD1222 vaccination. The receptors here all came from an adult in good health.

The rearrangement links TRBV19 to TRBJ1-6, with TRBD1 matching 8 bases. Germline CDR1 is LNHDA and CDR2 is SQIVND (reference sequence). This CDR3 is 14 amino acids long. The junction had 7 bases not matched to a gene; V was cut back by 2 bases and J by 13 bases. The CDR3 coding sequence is TGTGCCAGTAGTATACCCAGGACAGGGCAGCCCCTCCACTTT. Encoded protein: CASSIPRTGQPLHF.

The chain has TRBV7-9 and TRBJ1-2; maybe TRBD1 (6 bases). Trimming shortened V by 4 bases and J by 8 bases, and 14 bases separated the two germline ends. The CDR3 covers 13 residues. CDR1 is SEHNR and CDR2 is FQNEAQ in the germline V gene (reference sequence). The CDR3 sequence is CASSSGEGRGYTF. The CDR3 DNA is TGTGCCAGCAGCTCAGGGGAAGGGCGGGGCTACACCTTC.

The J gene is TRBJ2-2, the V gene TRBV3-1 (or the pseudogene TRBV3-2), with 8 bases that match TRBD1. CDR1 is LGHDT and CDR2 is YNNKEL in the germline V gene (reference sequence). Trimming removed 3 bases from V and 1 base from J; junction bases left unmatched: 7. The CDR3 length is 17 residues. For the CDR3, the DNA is TGTGCCAGCAGCCACAGAACAGGGGGTAGGAACACCGGGGAGCTGTTTTTT. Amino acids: CASSHRTGGRNTGELFF.

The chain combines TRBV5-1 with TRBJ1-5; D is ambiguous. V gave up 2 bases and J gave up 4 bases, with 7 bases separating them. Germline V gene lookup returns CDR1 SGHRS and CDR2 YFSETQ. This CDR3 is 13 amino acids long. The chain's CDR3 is CASSFGANQPQHF. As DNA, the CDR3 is TGCGCCAGCAGCTTCGGAGCGAATCAGCCCCAGCATTTT. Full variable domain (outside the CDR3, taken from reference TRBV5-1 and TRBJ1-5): KAGVTQTPRYLIKTRGQQVTLSCSPISGHRSVSWYQQTPGQGLQFLFEYFSETQRNKGNFPGRFSGRQFSNSRSEMNVSTLELGDSALYLCASSFGANQPQHFGDGTRLSIL.

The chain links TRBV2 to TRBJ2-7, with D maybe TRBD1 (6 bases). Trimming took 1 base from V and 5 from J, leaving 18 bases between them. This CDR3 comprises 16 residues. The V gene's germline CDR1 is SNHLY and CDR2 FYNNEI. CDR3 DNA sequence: TGTGCCAGCAGTGAAGTGGGACATAGAGTAGGTAACGAGCAGTACTTC. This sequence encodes CASSEVGHRVGNEQYF.

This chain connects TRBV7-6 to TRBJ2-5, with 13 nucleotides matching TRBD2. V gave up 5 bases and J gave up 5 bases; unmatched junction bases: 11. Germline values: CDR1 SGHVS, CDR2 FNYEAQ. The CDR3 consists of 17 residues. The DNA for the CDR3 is TGTGCCAGCAGCGCCGGGCGACTAGCGGGGGGCGGGGAGACCCAGTACTTC. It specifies CASSAGRLAGGGETQYF. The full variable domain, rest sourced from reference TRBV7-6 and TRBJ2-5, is GAGVSQSPRYKVTKRGQDVALRCDPISGHVSLYWYRQALGQGPEFLTYFNYEAQQDKSGLPNDRFSAERPEGSISTLTIQRTEQRDSAMYRCASSAGRLAGGGETQYFGPGTRLLVL.

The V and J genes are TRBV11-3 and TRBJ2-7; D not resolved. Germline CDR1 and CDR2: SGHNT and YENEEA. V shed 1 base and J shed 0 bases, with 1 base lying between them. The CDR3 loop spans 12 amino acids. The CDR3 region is CASSLGSYEQYF. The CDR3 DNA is TGTGCCAGCAGCTTAGGCTCCTACGAGCAGTACTTC.

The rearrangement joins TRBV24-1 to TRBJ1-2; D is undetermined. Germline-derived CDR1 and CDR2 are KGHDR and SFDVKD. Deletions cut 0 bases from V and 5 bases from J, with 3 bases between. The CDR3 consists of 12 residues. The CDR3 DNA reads TGTGCCACCAGTGATTTGGGATATGGCTACACCTTC. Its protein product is CATSDLGYGYTF.

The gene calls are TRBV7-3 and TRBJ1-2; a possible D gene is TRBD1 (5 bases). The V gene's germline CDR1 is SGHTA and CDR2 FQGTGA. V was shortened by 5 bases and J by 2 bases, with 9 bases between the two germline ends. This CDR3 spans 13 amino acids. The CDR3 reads CASSGGVNYGYTF. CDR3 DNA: TGTGCCAGCAGCGGAGGGGTGAACTATGGCTACACCTTC.

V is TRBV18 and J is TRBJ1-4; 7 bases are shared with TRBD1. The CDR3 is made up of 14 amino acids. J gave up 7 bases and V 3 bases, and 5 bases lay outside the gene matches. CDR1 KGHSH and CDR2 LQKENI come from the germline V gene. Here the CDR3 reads CASSPQTGFEKLFF. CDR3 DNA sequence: TGTGCCAGCTCACCCCAGACAGGGTTTGAAAAACTGTTTTTT.

CDR3 in amino acids: CASSATGQALGNTIYF. CDR3 sequence (DNA): TGTGCCAGCAGCGCGACGGGACAGGCACTGGGAAACACCATATATTTT. This chain joins TRBV9 and TRBJ1-3; 8 positions match TRBD1. V shed 3 bases and J 4 bases; nucleotides not matched to a gene: 9. Germline lookup yields CDR1 SGDLS and CDR2 YYNGEE. This CDR3 is 16 amino acids long. The whole variable domain, remainder taken from reference TRBV9 and TRBJ1-3, is DSGVTQTPKHLITATGQRVTLRCSPRSGDLSVYWYQQSLDQGLQFLIQYYNGEERAKGNILERFSAQQFPDLHSELNLSSLELGDSALYFCASSATGQALGNTIYFGEGSWLTVV.

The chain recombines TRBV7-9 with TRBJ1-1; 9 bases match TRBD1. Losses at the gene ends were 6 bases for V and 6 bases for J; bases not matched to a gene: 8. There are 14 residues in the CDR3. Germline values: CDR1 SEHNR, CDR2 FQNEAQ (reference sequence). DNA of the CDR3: TGTGCCAGCAGAATGACAGGGGGAAGGTCTGAAGCTTTCTTT. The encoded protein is CASRMTGGRSEAFF. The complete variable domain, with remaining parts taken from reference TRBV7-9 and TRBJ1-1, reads DTGVSQNPRHKITKRGQNVTFRCDPISEHNRLYWYRQTLGQGPEFLTYFQNEAQLEKSRLLSDRFSAERPKGSFSTLEIQRTEQGDSAMYLCASRMTGGRSEAFFGQGTRLTVV.

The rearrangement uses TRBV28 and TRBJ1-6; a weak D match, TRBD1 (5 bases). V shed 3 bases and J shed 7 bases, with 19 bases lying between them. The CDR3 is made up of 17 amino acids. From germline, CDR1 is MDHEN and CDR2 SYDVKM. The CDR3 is CASSLGGGNIRNSPLHF. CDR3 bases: TGTGCCAGCAGTTTGGGGGGGGGAAACATCCGAAATTCACCCCTCCACTTT.

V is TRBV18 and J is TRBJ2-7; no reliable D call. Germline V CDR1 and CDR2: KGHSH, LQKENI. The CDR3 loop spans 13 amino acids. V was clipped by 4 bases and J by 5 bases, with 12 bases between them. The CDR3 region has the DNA TGTGCCAGCTCACAGGCAGGCCGCGACGAGCAGTACTTC. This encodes CASSQAGRDEQYF.

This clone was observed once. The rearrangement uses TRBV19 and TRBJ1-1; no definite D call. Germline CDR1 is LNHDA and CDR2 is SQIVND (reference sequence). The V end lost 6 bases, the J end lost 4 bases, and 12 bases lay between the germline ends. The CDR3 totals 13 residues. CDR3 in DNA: TGTGCCAGTAGACAAGGCGGGCGCACTGAAGCTTTCTTT. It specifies CASRQGGRTEAFF. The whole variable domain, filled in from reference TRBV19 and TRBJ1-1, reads DGGITQSPKYLFRKEGQNVTLSCEQNLNHDAMYWYRQDPGQGLRLIYYSQIVNDFQKGDIAEGYSVSREKKESFPLTVTSAQKNPTAFYLCASRQGGRTEAFFGQGTRLTVV.

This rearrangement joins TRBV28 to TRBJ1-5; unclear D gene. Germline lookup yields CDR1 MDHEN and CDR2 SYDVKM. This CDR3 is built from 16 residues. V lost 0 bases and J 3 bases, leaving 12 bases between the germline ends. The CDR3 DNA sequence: TGTGCCAGCAGTTTATGGGAGAGTGGAGTCAATCAGCCCCAGCATTTT. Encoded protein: CASSLWESGVNQPQHF.

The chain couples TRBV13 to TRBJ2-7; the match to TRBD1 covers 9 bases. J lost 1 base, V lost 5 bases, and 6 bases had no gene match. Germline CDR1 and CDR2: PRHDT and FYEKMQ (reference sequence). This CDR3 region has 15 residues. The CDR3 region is CASSVGQGYSYEQYF. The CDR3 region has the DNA TGTGCCAGCAGCGTGGGACAGGGTTATTCCTACGAGCAGTACTTC.

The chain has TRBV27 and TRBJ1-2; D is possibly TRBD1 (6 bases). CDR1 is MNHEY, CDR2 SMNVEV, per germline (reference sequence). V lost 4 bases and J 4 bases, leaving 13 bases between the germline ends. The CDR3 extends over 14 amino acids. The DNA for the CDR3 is TGTGCCAGCAGTTCCGGGGGGCTCGGCTATGGCTACACCTTC. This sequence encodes CASSSGGLGYGYTF.

The CDR3 DNA is TGTGCCAGCAGCTTAACGGGGGGAGCTGCTGGAAACACCATATATTTT. Translating it yields CASSLTGGAAGNTIYF. The chain has TRBV7-3 and TRBJ1-3; D is perhaps TRBD1 (5 bases). The CDR3 covers 16 residues. Germline-derived CDR1 and CDR2 are SGHTA and FQGTGA. Trimming took off 0 bases at V and 2 bases at J, with 11 bases between the two ends.

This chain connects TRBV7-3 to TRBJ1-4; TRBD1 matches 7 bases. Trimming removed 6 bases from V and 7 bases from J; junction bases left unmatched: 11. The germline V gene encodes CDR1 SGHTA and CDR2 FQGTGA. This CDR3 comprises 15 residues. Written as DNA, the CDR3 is TGTGCCAGCAGTCCGGGACAGACCAGAGGTGAAAAACTGTTTTTT. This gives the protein CASSPGQTRGEKLFF. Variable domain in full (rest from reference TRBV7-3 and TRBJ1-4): GAGVSQTPSNKVTEKGKYVELRCDPISGHTALYWYRQSLGQGPEFLIYFQGTGAADDSGLPNDRFFAVRPEGSVSTLKIQRTERGDSAVYLCASSPGQTRGEKLFFGSGTQLSVL.

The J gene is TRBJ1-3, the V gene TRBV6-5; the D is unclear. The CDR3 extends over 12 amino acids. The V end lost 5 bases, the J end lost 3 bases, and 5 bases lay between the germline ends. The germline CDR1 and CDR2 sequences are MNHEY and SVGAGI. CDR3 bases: TGTGCCAGCAGTAGTGATGGAAACACCATATATTTT. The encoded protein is CASSSDGNTIYF.

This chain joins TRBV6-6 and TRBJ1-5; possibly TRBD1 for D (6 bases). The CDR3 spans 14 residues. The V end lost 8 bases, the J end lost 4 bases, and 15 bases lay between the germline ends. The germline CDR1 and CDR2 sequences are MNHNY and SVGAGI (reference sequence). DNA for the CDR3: TGTGCCAGCGGGGAGGGGGGAATTAATCAGCCCCAGCATTTT. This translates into CASGEGGINQPQHF.

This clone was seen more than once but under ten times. The CDR3 DNA is TGTGCCAGCAGCCAAGGGGGGGAACTCACAGATACGCAGTATTTT. Encoded protein: CASSQGGELTDTQYF. V usage is TRBV3-1 (or the pseudogene TRBV3-2) and J usage is TRBJ2-3; tentative D call: TRBD2 (6 bases). The CDR3 spans 15 residues. Per the germline V gene, CDR1 is LGHDT and CDR2 is YNNKEL (reference sequence). V was cut by 1 base and J by 2 bases, with 10 bases left in between.

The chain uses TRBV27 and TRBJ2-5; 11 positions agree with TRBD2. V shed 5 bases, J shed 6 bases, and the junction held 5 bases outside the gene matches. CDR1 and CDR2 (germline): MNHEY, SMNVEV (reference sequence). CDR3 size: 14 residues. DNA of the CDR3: TGTGCCAGCAGTCCCGGGACTAGCGGAAAGACCCAGTACTTC. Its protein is CASSPGTSGKTQYF.

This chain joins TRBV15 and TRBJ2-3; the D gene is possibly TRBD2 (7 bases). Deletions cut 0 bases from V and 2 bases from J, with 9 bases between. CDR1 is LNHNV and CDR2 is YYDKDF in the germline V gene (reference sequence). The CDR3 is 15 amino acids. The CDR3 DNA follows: TGTGCCACCAGCAGAGACGGGGGGCCCACAGATACGCAGTATTTT. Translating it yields CATSRDGGPTDTQYF.